A selection of T cell receptor beta chains follows, all from one sample in a study of OX40 agonist ivuxolimab in advanced cancers. Clones were read by immunoSEQ multiplex PCR, and TCRdb kept only the in-frame ones, dropping some. The sample lists about 46,000 clones, approximately 90% occurring once. Sample: CD4+ or CD8+ T cells sorted from blood, taken in a trial of the OX40 agonist ivuxolimab. The receptors were sampled from an adult with an advanced solid tumor such as melanoma, head and neck, liver or kidney cancer. Both conserved end residues are part of each CDR3. Each record gives: D gene, J gene, clone size, V gene, CDR3 protein, CDR3 DNA. A D gene is named only where the DNA matches it firmly. Part of the rows lack a size; the others show once, few, many or a class for expanded clones.

NA | TRBJ1-3 | NA | TRBV13 | CASSFDRNLHHSGNTIYF | TGTGCCAGCAGCTTCGACAGGAACCTCCACCACTCTGGAAACACCATATATTTT
NA | TRBJ2-2 | NA | TRBV30 | CAWSVGFQGPVTGELFF | TGTGCCTGGAGTGTAGGGTTTCAGGGGCCAGTCACCGGGGAGCTGTTTTTT
NA | TRBJ2-6 | NA | TRBV9 | CASSVVSSGANVLTF | TGTGCCAGCAGCGTAGTTAGCTCTGGGGCCAACGTCCTGACTTTC
TRBD2 | TRBJ2-1 | once | TRBV7-3 | CASSLAHGGRGNEQFF | TGTGCCAGCAGCTTAGCCCATGGCGGGAGGGGGAATGAGCAGTTCTTC
TRBD2 | TRBJ2-7 | NA | TRBV23-1 | CAGGTSGSGYEQYF | TGCGCTGGAGGGACTAGCGGGAGTGGTTACGAGCAGTACTTC
NA | TRBJ2-1 | NA | TRBV6-4 | CASSDLAYNEQFF | TGTGCCAGCAGTGACCTGGCCTACAATGAGCAGTTCTTC
NA | TRBJ1-3 | NA | TRBV7-9 | CASTPHSGNTIYF | TGTGCCAGCACCCCCCACTCTGGAAACACCATATATTTT
TRBD2 | TRBJ2-1 | NA | TRBV28 | CASSPVTSGSFYEQFF | TGTGCCAGCAGTCCCGTGACTAGCGGGAGCTTCTATGAGCAGTTCTTC
TRBD2 | TRBJ2-2 | NA | TRBV13 | CASSSIYLTSGANTGELFF | TGTGCCAGCAGCTCAATTTATCTGACTAGCGGGGCGAACACCGGGGAGCTGTTTTTT
TRBD2 | TRBJ2-3 | NA | TRBV11-2 | CASSLDSGGGAADTQYF | TGTGCCAGCAGCTTAGATAGCGGCGGGGGGGCGGCAGATACGCAGTATTTT
NA | TRBJ2-5 | NA | TRBV9 | CASSVGAGETQYF | TGTGCCAGCAGCGTAGGTGCGGGAGAGACCCAGTACTTC
NA | TRBJ2-1 | NA | TRBV30 | CAWSGGVNNEQFF | TGTGCCTGGAGTGGAGGGGTCAACAATGAGCAGTTCTTC
TRBD2 | TRBJ2-1 | once | TRBV5-6 | CASSLGLAGAAREQFF | TGTGCCAGCAGCCTGGGACTAGCGGGGGCCGCCCGGGAGCAGTTCTTC
TRBD2 | TRBJ2-7 | NA | TRBV28 | CASSFLAGNSYEQYF | TGTGCCAGCAGTTTTCTAGCGGGGAACTCCTACGAGCAGTACTTC